This T cell receptor (beta chain) was identified in a study of identical twins. Per germline, CDR1 SGHTA and CDR2 FQGNSA. Trimming left V 3 bases short and J 8 bases short, with 13 bases between. The CDR3 spans 14 residues. There are a few counts of this clonotype. MiXCR, applied by TCRdb to the 5' RACE reads, yields one record per CDR3 protein. The repertoire holds 500,000 or so distinct CDR3 sequences, with approximately 15% as singletons. Another study also made use of these data, one on yellow fever vaccine responses in identical twins.

This receptor was obtained from a woman aged 18-29 years in good health. The chain couples TRBV7-2 to TRBJ1-4; D is unresolved. The source material was CD4+ T cells sorted from blood. CDR3 sequence reads: CASSLDPTLEKLFF. The CDR3 coding sequence is TGTGCCAGCAGCTTGGACCCGACCTTGGAAAAACTGTTTTTT.